Below are 27 T cell receptor beta chains sequenced from a single sample in a study of yellow fever vaccine responses in identical twins. TCRdb independently ran MiXCR on the RT-PCR reads; one entry per CDR3 protein. Among 15,000 to 20,000 distinct CDR3 sequences listed, roughly 80% were seen once. The sample here was T cells from blood (PBMCs), unsorted or a sorted subset (not recorded which), taken before or after yellow fever vaccination (not recorded which). All receptors derive from a young woman who received the yellow fever vaccine.

This clonotype was picked up one time. The CDR3 DNA reads TGTGCCAGCAGTGAGTCGCGGTCCCAGCATTTT. It is translated as CASSESRSQHF. This chain joins TRBV2 and TRBJ1-5; no firm D call. Germline V gene lookup returns CDR1 SNHLY and CDR2 FYNNEI. V dropped 3 bases and J dropped 11 bases, with 8 bases sitting between them. This CDR3 spans 11 amino acids.

The gene calls are TRBV11-3 and TRBJ2-1; TRBD1 might be the D (6 bases). V lost 3 bases, J lost 0 bases, and 15 bases lay in between. The CDR3 has 17 residues. Germline CDR1 reads SGHNT; CDR2 reads YENEEA. CDR3 amino acids: CASSFSPRGLSYNEQFF. The CDR3 region has the DNA TGTGCCAGCAGCTTCTCCCCCAGGGGCCTCTCCTACAATGAGCAGTTCTTC.

Here the CDR3 reads CASSLDENTEAFF. For the CDR3, the DNA is TGTGCCAGCAGCTTAGATGAGAACACTGAAGCTTTCTTT. The gene calls are TRBV11-1 and TRBJ1-1, with D unclear. There are 13 residues in the CDR3. Germline CDR1 reads SGHAT; CDR2 reads FQDESV (reference sequence). V was pared by 1 base and J by 1 base, with 4 bases between.

The rearrangement links TRBV7-9 to TRBJ2-7; D may be TRBD2 (6 bases). The CDR3 consists of 12 residues. The germline V gene has CDR1 SEHNR and CDR2 FQNEAQ (reference sequence). Trimming cost V 11 bases and J 0 bases, with 11 bases left between them. CDR3: CASGDGSYEQYF. The CDR3 coding sequence is TGTGCCTCGGGGGATGGCTCCTACGAGCAGTACTTC.

The chain uses TRBV12-3 or TRBV12-4 and TRBJ1-5; D gene uncertain. V shed 3 bases and J shed 5 bases, with 5 bases lying between them. This CDR3 contains 12 residues. DNA for the CDR3: TGTGCCAGCAGTTTTGAGGATCAGCCCCAGCATTTT. The encoded protein is CASSFEDQPQHF.

This clonotype was picked up a small number of times. The chain joins TRBV29-1 to TRBJ2-2; D uncertain. The germline V gene has CDR1 SQVTM and CDR2 ANQGSEA. V was clipped by 4 bases and J by 0 bases, with 6 bases between them. The CDR3 runs to 13 residues. CDR3 protein: CSVGSPNTGELFF. CDR3 sequence (DNA): TGCAGCGTTGGTAGTCCGAACACCGGGGAGCTGTTTTTT.

This clonotype has just one count. This chain uses TRBV7-2 with TRBJ1-5; tentatively, D is TRBD1 (5 bases). Germline lookup yields CDR1 SGHTA and CDR2 FQGNSA. The ends were cut back, 2 bases at V and 2 bases at J, with 7 bases in the middle. The CDR3 has 14 amino acids. CDR3: CASSLSTGNQPQHF. The CDR3 bases are TGTGCCAGCAGCTTATCGACAGGCAATCAGCCCCAGCATTTT.

The V and J genes are TRBV7-9 and TRBJ2-7; a possible D gene is TRBD1 (7 bases). Germline CDR1 and CDR2: SEHNR and FQNEAQ (reference sequence). V lost 5 bases and J lost 3, with 17 bases in between. The CDR3 length is 15 residues. The CDR3 nucleotides read TGTGCCAGCAGCCAATTGACAGGGAGGATCTACGAGCAGTACTTC. This translates into CASSQLTGRIYEQYF.

The chain has TRBV5-1 and TRBJ2-3; no clear D. CDR1 is SGHRS, CDR2 YFSETQ, per germline. The CDR3 contains 13 residues. The V and J ends lost 3 bases and 2 bases respectively, with 7 bases between them. The CDR3 sequence is CASSSQFTDTQYF. In nucleotides, the CDR3 is TGCGCCAGCAGCTCCCAGTTCACAGATACGCAGTATTTT.

The chain has TRBV29-1 and TRBJ1-1, with D possibly being TRBD1 (5 bases). Trimming pared 5 bases from V and 1 base from J, leaving 11 bases between. The CDR3 consists of 13 residues. Germline CDR1 reads SQVTM; CDR2 reads ANQGSEA. CDR3 DNA sequence: TGCAGCGTTACCAGACAGCAGAACACTGAAGCTTTCTTT. It is translated as CSVTRQQNTEAFF.

This rearrangement joins TRBV29-1 to TRBJ1-1; no clear D gene. V was trimmed by 8 bases and J by 0 bases, leaving 13 bases between them. Germline CDR1 reads SQVTM; CDR2 reads ANQGSEA. CDR3 size: 13 residues. CDR3 nucleotide sequence: TGCAGCTTGAAGACTGCCATGAACACTGAAGCTTTCTTT. Amino acids: CSLKTAMNTEAFF.

The CDR3: CASSSMGMLDTQYF. The CDR3 region has the DNA TGTGCCAGCAGCTCAATGGGGATGTTGGATACGCAGTATTTT. This rearrangement joins TRBV7-3 to TRBJ2-3, with D unresolved. The CDR3 covers 14 residues. CDR1 is SGHTA and CDR2 is FQGTGA in the germline V gene. Trimming pared 4 bases from V and 6 bases from J, leaving 14 bases between.

The V call is TRBV6-1, the J call TRBJ2-7; possible D gene TRBD2, 6 bases. The CDR3 sequence is 11 residues long. Germline values: CDR1 MNHNS, CDR2 SASEGT. V gave up 7 bases and J gave up 3 bases, with 7 bases separating them. DNA for the CDR3: TGTGCCAGCACTAGCGACTACGAGCAGTACTTC. Its protein is CASTSDYEQYF.

CDR3 sequence: CASSLLVQETQYF. The CDR3 coding sequence is TGTGCCAGCAGTTTACTAGTCCAAGAGACCCAGTACTTC. This rearrangement joins TRBV5-5 to TRBJ2-5; D possibly corresponds to TRBD2 (5 bases). Trimming stripped 5 bases from V and 1 base from J, with 9 bases between. The germline V gene has CDR1 SGHKS and CDR2 YYEKEE (reference sequence). The CDR3 spans 13 residues.

This sequence joins TRBV12-3 or TRBV12-4 and TRBJ2-7; 7 nucleotides agree with TRBD1. The CDR3 runs 14 residues. V dropped 5 bases and J dropped 0; count of bases not matched to a gene: 4. The CDR3 bases are TGTGCCAGCAGTAACCGGGACAGCTCCTACGAGCAGTACTTC. This gives the protein CASSNRDSSYEQYF.

The chain uses TRBV14 and TRBJ2-7, with TRBD1 as a possible D gene (5 bases). Trimming took 0 bases from V and 4 from J, leaving 10 bases between them. Germline CDR1 is SGHDN and CDR2 is FVKESK. This CDR3 is 14 amino acids long. CDR3 region: CASSQDRVSYEQYF. CDR3 coding DNA: TGTGCCAGCAGCCAAGACAGGGTTTCATACGAGCAGTACTTC.

The V and J genes are TRBV19 and TRBJ2-7; 8 bases match TRBD1. Germline V gene lookup returns CDR1 LNHDA and CDR2 SQIVND (reference sequence). CDR3 length equals 12 residues. V gave up 6 bases and J gave up 6 bases; unmatched junction bases: 4. The CDR3 region has the DNA TGTGCCAGTAGCCACGACAGGGGCGAGCAGTACTTC. It is translated as CASSHDRGEQYF.

This chain connects TRBV10-1 to TRBJ2-4, with 8 bases aligning to TRBD2. Per the germline V gene, CDR1 is WNHNN and CDR2 is SYGVQD (reference sequence). The V and J ends lost 0 bases and 6 bases, in that order; junction bases with no gene match: 10. This CDR3 contains 17 residues. This CDR3 reads CASSESIGAGGRNIQYF. CDR3 DNA sequence: TGCGCCAGCAGTGAGTCGATAGGGGCGGGAGGAAGAAACATTCAGTACTTC.

The chain combines TRBV11-3 with TRBJ2-2; TRBD2 aligns across 8 bases. V lost 8 bases, J lost 5 bases, and 7 bases stayed unmatched. This CDR3 region has 14 residues. Germline values: CDR1 SGHNT, CDR2 YENEEA. The DNA of the CDR3 is TGTGCCAGCTTAGCGGGAAGGTATACCGGGGAGCTGTTTTTT. Its translation is CASLAGRYTGELFF.

The chain joins TRBV14 to TRBJ2-3; no definite D call. Germline CDR1 is SGHDN and CDR2 is FVKESK. Trimming stripped 0 bases from V and 5 bases from J, with 12 bases between. This CDR3 has 15 amino acids. Here the CDR3 reads CASSQEFPYRDTQYF. The DNA of the CDR3 is TGTGCCAGCAGCCAAGAATTCCCATACCGAGATACGCAGTATTTT.

The chain is built from TRBV5-5 and TRBJ1-5; a possible D gene is TRBD1 (6 bases). Germline-derived CDR1 and CDR2 are SGHKS and YYEKEE (reference sequence). The CDR3 has 13 amino acids. V was trimmed by 4 bases and J by 5 bases, leaving 10 bases between them. The CDR3 nucleotides are TGTGCCAGCAGCCAGAACAGGGATCAGCCCCAGCATTTT. As protein: CASSQNRDQPQHF.

The chain combines TRBV28 with TRBJ2-7; 8 bases are a match to TRBD2. The V segment lost 4 bases and the J segment 0 bases; nucleotides outside the gene matches: 8. Germline CDR1 is MDHEN and CDR2 is SYDVKM. The CDR3 spans 16 residues. The CDR3 bases are TGTGCCAGCAGTTCTACCGGGAGGGGACTCTCCTACGAGCAGTACTTC. Amino acids: CASSSTGRGLSYEQYF.

V gene TRBV10-1 combines with J gene TRBJ2-7; the match to TRBD1 covers 7 bases. Trimming cost V 4 bases and J 2 bases; bases outside gene matches: 11. CDR1 WNHNN and CDR2 SYGVQD come from the germline V gene (reference sequence). The CDR3 sequence is 16 residues long. The CDR3 here is CASSGWDSRPTYEQYF. In nucleotides, the CDR3 is TGCGCCAGCAGTGGATGGGACAGCCGGCCGACCTACGAGCAGTACTTC.

This sequence joins TRBV5-1 and TRBJ2-7; no reliable D call. The length of the CDR3 is 14 residues. V lost 1 base, J lost 2 bases, and 10 bases lay in between. The germline CDR1 and CDR2 sequences are SGHRS and YFSETQ. The CDR3 spells CASSLKGFPYEQYF. CDR3 in DNA: TGCGCCAGCAGCTTGAAGGGTTTTCCCTACGAGCAGTACTTC.

V and J are TRBV10-3 and TRBJ2-1; either TRBD1 or TRBD2 may fit D (7 bases each). The CDR3 length is 13 residues. Germline lookup yields CDR1 ENHRY and CDR2 SYGVKD. Trimming removed 10 bases at V and 3 bases at J, with 13 bases between. CDR3: CANRGGDYNEQFF. The CDR3 DNA reads TGTGCCAACAGGGGAGGGGACTACAATGAGCAGTTCTTC.

CDR3 protein: CASSPSERCTF. In DNA, the CDR3 is TGTGCCAGCAGTCCCTCCGAACGGTGTACCTTC. V is TRBV2 and J is TRBJ1-2; no firm D call. CDR1 SNHLY and CDR2 FYNNEI come from the germline V gene. The CDR3 runs to 11 residues. V lost 5 bases to trimming and J lost 14 bases, with 15 bases between them.

In DNA form, the CDR3 reads TGTGCCATCAGTGAGTCTATCGGGGCCATTAATGAAAAACTGTTTTTT. It encodes CAISESIGAINEKLFF. The rearrangement joins TRBV10-3 to TRBJ1-4; the D gene is possibly TRBD1 (5 bases). V shed 0 bases and J shed 4 bases, with 12 bases lying between them. Germline V gene lookup returns CDR1 ENHRY and CDR2 SYGVKD. This CDR3 has 16 amino acids.